This entry lists 5 T cell receptor beta chains sequenced from one sample in a study of long-term antiretroviral therapy in people with HIV. Version v3.0 of the immunoSEQ assay was performed at survey level. Sequencing was performed with immunoSEQ multiplex PCR; in TCRdb, only in-frame clones are kept and a portion is missing. The sample lists around 30,000 clones; roughly 78% were seen once. This specimen was unsorted PBMCs, taken 1.5 years before starting antiretroviral therapy. The receptors come from a young man with HIV.

This clone was counted once. The rearrangement uses TRBV5-1 and TRBJ1-1, with D possibly being TRBD1 (6 bases). Trimming took off 0 bases at V and 4 bases at J, with 13 bases between the two ends. Germline assignment: CDR1 SGHRS and CDR2 YFSETQ. This CDR3 region has 15 residues. The CDR3 DNA reads as TGCGCCAGCAGCTTGGCCGTCAGGGGTGTCACTGAAGCTTTCTTT. It yields the protein CASSLAVRGVTEAFF.

The genes are TRBV15 and TRBJ1-5; D not resolved. Germline loops: CDR1 LNHNV, CDR2 YYDKDF (reference sequence). V gave up 0 bases and J gave up 9 bases, with 15 bases separating them. This CDR3 is 15 amino acids long. The CDR3 coding sequence is TGTGCCACCAGCAGAGATTTCCAGACCAAGAGGCCCCAGCATTTT. This encodes CATSRDFQTKRPQHF.

The rearrangement uses TRBV27 and TRBJ2-7; D is uncertain. CDR3 size: 16 residues. Germline values: CDR1 MNHEY, CDR2 SMNVEV (reference sequence). Trimming took 2 bases from V and 2 from J, leaving 16 bases between them. The CDR3 DNA sequence: TGTGCCAGCAGTTTAACCGTTTCCCCTCGACCCTACGAGCAGTACTTC. This translates into CASSLTVSPRPYEQYF.

This chain connects TRBV6-1 to TRBJ1-4; D not resolved. Trimming left V 6 bases short and J 0 bases short, with 11 bases between. The length of the CDR3 is 15 residues. From germline, CDR1 is MNHNS and CDR2 SASEGT. CDR3 DNA sequence: TGTGCCAGCAGCCTACGGACTTCAACTAATGAAAAACTGTTTTTT. Residues: CASSLRTSTNEKLFF.

This chain uses TRBV4-2 with TRBJ2-7; 11 bases are a match to TRBD2. With V trimmed by 2 bases and J by 2 bases, 2 bases remained unmatched. Germline CDR1 and CDR2: LGHNA and YNFKEQ. The CDR3 spans 15 residues. DNA of the CDR3: TGTGCCAGCAGCCAACCGACTAGCGGGGCCTACGAGCAGTACTTC. As protein: CASSQPTSGAYEQYF.